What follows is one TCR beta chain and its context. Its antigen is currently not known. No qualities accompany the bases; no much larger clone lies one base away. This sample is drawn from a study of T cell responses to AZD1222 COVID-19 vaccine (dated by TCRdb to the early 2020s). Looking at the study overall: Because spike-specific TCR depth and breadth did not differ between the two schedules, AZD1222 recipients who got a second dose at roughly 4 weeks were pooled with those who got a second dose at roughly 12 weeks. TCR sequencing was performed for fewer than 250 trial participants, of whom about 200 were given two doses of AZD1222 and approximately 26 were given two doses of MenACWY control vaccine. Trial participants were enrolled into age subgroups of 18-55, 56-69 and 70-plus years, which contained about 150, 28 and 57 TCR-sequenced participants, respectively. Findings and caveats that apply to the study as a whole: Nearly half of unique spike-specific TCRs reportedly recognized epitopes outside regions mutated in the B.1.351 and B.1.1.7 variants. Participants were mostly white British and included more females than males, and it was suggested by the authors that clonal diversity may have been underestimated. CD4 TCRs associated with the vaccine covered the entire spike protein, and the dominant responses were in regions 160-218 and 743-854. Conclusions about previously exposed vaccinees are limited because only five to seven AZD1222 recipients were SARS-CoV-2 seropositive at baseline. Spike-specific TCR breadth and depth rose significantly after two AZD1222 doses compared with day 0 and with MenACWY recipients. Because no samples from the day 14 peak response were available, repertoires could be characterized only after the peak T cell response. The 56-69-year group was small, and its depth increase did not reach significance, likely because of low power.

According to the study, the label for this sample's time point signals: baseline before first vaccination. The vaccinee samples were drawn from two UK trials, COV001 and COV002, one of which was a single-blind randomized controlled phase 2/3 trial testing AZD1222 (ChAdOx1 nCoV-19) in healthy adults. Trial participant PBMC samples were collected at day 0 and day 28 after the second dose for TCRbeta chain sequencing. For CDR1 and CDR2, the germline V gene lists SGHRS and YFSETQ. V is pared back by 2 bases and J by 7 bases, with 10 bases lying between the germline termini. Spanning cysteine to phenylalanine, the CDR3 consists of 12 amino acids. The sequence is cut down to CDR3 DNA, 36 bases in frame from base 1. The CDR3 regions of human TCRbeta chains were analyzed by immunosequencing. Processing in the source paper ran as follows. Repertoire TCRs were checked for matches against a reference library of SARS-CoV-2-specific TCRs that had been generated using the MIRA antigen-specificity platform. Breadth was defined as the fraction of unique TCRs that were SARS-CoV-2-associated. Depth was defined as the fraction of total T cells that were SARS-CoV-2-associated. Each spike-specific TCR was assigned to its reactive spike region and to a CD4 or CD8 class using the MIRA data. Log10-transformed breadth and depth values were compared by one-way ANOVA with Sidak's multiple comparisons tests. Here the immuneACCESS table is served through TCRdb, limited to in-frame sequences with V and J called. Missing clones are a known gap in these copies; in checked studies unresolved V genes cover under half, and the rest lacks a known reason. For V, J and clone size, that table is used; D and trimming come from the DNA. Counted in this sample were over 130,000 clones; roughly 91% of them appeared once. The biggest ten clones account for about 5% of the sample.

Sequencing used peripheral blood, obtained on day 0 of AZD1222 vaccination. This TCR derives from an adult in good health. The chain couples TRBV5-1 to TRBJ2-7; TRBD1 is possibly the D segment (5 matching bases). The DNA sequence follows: TGCGCCAGCAGCTTTACAGGTCCTGAGCAGTACTTC. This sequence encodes CASSFTGPEQYF.